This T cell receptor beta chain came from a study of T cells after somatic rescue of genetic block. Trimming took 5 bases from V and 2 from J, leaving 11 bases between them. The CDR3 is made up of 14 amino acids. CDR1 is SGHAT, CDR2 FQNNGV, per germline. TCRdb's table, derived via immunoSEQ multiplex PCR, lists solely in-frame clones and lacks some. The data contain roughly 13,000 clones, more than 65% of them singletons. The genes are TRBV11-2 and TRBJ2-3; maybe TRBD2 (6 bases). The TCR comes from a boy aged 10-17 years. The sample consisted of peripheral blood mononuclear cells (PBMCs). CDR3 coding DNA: TGTGCCAGCAGCCGCCTAGCGTACACAGATACGCAGTATTTT. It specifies CASSRLAYTDTQYF. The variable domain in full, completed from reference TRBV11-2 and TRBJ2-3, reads EAGVAQSPRYKIIEKRQSVAFWCNPISGHATLYWYQQILGQGPKLLIQFQNNGVVDDSQLPKDRFSAERLKGVDSTLKIQPAKLEDSAVYLCASSRLAYTDTQYFGPGTRLTVL.